This T cell receptor beta chain was sequenced in a study of control samples from healthy donors and cancer patients. From germline, CDR1 is SNHLY and CDR2 FYNNEI. The CDR3 covers 12 residues. V lost 8 bases, J lost 5 bases, and 12 bases lay in between. Measured with immunoSEQ multiplex PCR; TCRdb has only the in-frame clones, and not every one. The sample lists about 170,000 clones, 90% to 95% occurring once. Input material: blood. The rearrangement links TRBV2 to TRBJ2-5, with D perhaps being TRBD1 or TRBD2 (5 bases each). The TCR comes from a woman aged 18-29 years in good health. The CDR3 is CASRDEIETQYF. CDR3 in DNA: TGTGCCAGCCGGGACGAAATCGAGACCCAGTACTTC.